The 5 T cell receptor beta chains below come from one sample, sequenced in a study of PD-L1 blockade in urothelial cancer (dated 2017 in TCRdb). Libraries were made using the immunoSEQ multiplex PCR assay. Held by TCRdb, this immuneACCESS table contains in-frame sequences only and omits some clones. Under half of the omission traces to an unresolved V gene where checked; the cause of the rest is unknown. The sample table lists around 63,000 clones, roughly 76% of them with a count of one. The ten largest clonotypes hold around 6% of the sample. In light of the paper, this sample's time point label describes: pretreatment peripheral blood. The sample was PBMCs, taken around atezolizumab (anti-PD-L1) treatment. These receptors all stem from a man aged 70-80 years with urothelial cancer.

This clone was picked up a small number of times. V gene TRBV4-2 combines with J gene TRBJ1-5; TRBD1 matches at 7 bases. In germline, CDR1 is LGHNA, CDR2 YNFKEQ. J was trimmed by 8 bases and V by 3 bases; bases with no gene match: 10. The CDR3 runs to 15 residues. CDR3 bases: TGTGCCAGCAGCCACAACGACAGGGTCGGAGAGCCCCAGCATTTT. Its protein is CASSHNDRVGEPQHF.

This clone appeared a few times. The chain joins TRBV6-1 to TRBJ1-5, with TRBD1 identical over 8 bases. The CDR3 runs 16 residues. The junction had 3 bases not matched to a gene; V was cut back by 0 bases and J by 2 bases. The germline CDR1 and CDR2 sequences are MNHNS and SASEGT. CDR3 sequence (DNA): TGTGCCAGCAGTGAAGCCAGGGGGCCGGGCAATCAGCCCCAGCATTTT. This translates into CASSEARGPGNQPQHF.

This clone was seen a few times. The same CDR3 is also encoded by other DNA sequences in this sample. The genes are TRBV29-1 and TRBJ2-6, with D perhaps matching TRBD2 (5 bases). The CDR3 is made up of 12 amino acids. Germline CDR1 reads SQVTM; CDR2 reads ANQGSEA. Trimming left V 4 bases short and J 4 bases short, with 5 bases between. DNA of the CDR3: TGCAGCGTTGCGGGGGGGGCCAACGTCCTGACTTTC. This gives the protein CSVAGGANVLTF. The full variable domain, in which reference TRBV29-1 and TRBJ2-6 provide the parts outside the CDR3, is SAVISQKPSRDICQRGTSLTIQCQVDSQVTMMFWYRQQPGQSLTLIATANQGSEATYESGFVIDKFPISRPNLTFSTLTVSNMSPEDSSIYLCSVAGGANVLTFGAGSRLTVL.

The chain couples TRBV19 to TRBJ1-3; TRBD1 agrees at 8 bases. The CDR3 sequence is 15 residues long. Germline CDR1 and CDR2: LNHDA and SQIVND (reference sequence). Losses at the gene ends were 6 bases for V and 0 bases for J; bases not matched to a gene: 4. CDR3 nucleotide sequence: TGTGCCAGTAGCACAGGGGGGGTCTCTGGAAACACCATATATTTT. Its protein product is CASSTGGVSGNTIYF.

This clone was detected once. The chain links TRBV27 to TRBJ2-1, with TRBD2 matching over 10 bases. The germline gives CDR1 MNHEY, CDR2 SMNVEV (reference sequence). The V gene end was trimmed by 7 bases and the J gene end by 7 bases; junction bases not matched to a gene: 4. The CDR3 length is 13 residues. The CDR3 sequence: CASNPSGSNEQFF. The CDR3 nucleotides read TGTGCCAGCAACCCTAGCGGGAGTAATGAGCAGTTCTTC.